A single sample is the source of the 18 T cell receptor beta chains below, sequenced in a study of blood T cell repertoires in COVID-19. TCRdb's table, derived via immunoSEQ multiplex PCR, lists solely in-frame clones and lacks some. The data show about 240,000 clones, with over 65% seen just once and around 3.2% held by the top ten. Sequenced sample: peripheral blood. The receptors originated from a woman older than 75 with acute or convalescent COVID-19.

V usage is TRBV24-1 and J usage is TRBJ1-1, with D uncertain. This CDR3 region has 14 residues. V was pared by 3 bases and J by 1 base, with 8 bases between. Germline V gene lookup returns CDR1 KGHDR and CDR2 SFDVKD. CDR3 sequence reads: CATSDPGGNTEAFF. For the CDR3, the DNA is TGTGCCACCAGTGATCCCGGAGGGAACACTGAAGCTTTCTTT.

The chain joins TRBV7-9 to TRBJ1-6; 7 bases match TRBD1. There are 14 residues in the CDR3. From germline, CDR1 is SEHNR and CDR2 FQNEAQ (reference sequence). V lost 3 bases, J lost 10 bases, and 6 bases stayed unmatched. This chain's CDR3 is CASSLGQTQSPLHF. CDR3 in DNA: TGTGCCAGCAGCTTGGGACAGACGCAGTCACCCCTCCACTTT. The variable domain in full, completed from reference TRBV7-9 and TRBJ1-6, reads DTGVSQNPRHKITKRGQNVTFRCDPISEHNRLYWYRQTLGQGPEFLTYFQNEAQLEKSRLLSDRFSAERPKGSFSTLEIQRTEQGDSAMYLCASSLGQTQSPLHFGNGTRLTVT.

The chain uses TRBV7-3 and TRBJ1-2, with D maybe TRBD1 (5 bases). CDR1 and CDR2 (germline): SGHTA, FQGTGA. CDR3 length equals 16 residues. Trimming removed 5 bases from V and 5 bases from J, with 21 bases in between. The CDR3 here is CASSPTGGVGGYGYTF. In DNA, the CDR3 is TGTGCCAGCAGCCCCACGGGCGGGGTCGGGGGATATGGCTACACCTTC.

This chain joins TRBV2 and TRBJ2-7, with 8 nucleotides matching TRBD1. The germline gives CDR1 SNHLY, CDR2 FYNNEI. V lost 5 bases, J lost 6 bases, and 9 bases stayed unmatched. This CDR3 has 14 amino acids. The CDR3 loop is CASSTNRGDREQYF. DNA for the CDR3: TGTGCCAGCAGTACCAACAGGGGGGATCGCGAGCAGTACTTC. Based on the CDR3 plus reference TRBV2 and TRBJ2-7, the full variable domain is EPEVTQTPSHQVTQMGQEVILRCVPISNHLYFYWYRQILGQKVEFLVSFYNNEISEKSEIFDDQFSVERPDGSNFTLKIRSTKLEDSAMYFCASSTNRGDREQYFGPGTRLTVT.

This rearrangement joins TRBV4-3 to TRBJ1-4; 10 bases are shared with TRBD1. This CDR3 is 16 amino acids long. Germline V gene lookup returns CDR1 LGHNA and CDR2 YSLEER. The junction had 7 bases not matched to a gene; V was cut back by 4 bases and J by 5 bases. The CDR3 sequence: CASSLEGQGGNEKLFF. In nucleotides, the CDR3 is TGCGCCAGCAGCCTAGAAGGACAGGGGGGGAATGAAAAACTGTTTTTT.

This sequence joins TRBV28 and TRBJ1-1, with 7 bases aligning to TRBD1. CDR3 length equals 13 residues. The germline gives CDR1 MDHEN, CDR2 SYDVKM. Trimming removed 6 bases from V and 4 bases from J; junction bases left unmatched: 5. Here the CDR3 DNA reads TGTGCCAGCAGCGACAGGGTGAGCACTGAAGCTTTCTTT. This codes for CASSDRVSTEAFF.

This sequence joins TRBV11-2 and TRBJ2-7, with 9 bases that match TRBD1. Germline assignment: CDR1 SGHAT and CDR2 FQNNGV. Unmatched junction bases numbered 7, after V lost 4 bases and J lost 3 bases. The CDR3 totals 15 residues. DNA of the CDR3: TGTGCCAGCAGCTCCCAACAGGGGGCTTTCTACGAGCAGTACTTC. Translation: CASSSQQGAFYEQYF. The variable domain in full, with the rest retrieved from reference TRBV11-2 and TRBJ2-7, is EAGVAQSPRYKIIEKRQSVAFWCNPISGHATLYWYQQILGQGPKLLIQFQNNGVVDDSQLPKDRFSAERLKGVDSTLKIQPAKLEDSAVYLCASSSQQGAFYEQYFGPGTRLTVT.

The chain employs TRBV11-3 and TRBJ2-6; TRBD1 is a possible D gene (5 bases). There are 16 residues in the CDR3. Germline-derived CDR1 and CDR2 are SGHNT and YENEEA. V gave up 5 bases and J gave up 0 bases, with 11 bases separating them. This CDR3 reads CASSEGAVSGANVLTF. The CDR3 DNA is TGTGCCAGCAGCGAAGGGGCGGTCTCTGGGGCCAACGTCCTGACTTTC.

The V gene is TRBV24-1, the J gene TRBJ2-3; a possible D gene is TRBD1 (5 bases). The V end was cut by 3 bases, the J end by 6 bases, with 15 bases between. Germline CDR1 KGHDR, CDR2 SFDVKD. The length of the CDR3 is 15 residues. The CDR3 region is CATSDGRTFPDTQYF. As DNA, the CDR3 is TGTGCCACCAGTGATGGCAGGACATTCCCGGATACGCAGTATTTT.

The V gene is TRBV27, the J gene TRBJ1-1; D possibly corresponds to TRBD1 (5 bases). The germline V and J ends were trimmed by 3 bases and 3 bases, with 8 bases remaining between them. The CDR3 is 13 residues long. Germline CDR1 MNHEY, CDR2 SMNVEV (reference sequence). DNA of the CDR3: TGTGCCAGCAGTTTCCGACAGTACACTGAAGCTTTCTTT. This sequence encodes CASSFRQYTEAFF.

This chain uses TRBV7-9 with TRBJ1-3; the D gene is possibly TRBD1 (6 bases). Trimming shortened V by 4 bases and J by 2 bases, and 9 bases separated the two germline ends. This CDR3 comprises 14 residues. CDR1 is SEHNR and CDR2 is FQNEAQ in the germline V gene (reference sequence). The CDR3 coding sequence is TGTGCCAGCAGCTCACAGGGAACTGGAAACACCATATATTTT. It is translated as CASSSQGTGNTIYF. The full variable domain, rest sourced from reference TRBV7-9 and TRBJ1-3, is DTGVSQNPRHKITKRGQNVTFRCDPISEHNRLYWYRQTLGQGPEFLTYFQNEAQLEKSRLLSDRFSAERPKGSFSTLEIQRTEQGDSAMYLCASSSQGTGNTIYFGEGSWLTVV.

V usage is TRBV29-1 and J usage is TRBJ2-3; D is perhaps TRBD1 (5 bases). Germline V gene data show CDR1 as SQVTM and CDR2 as ANQGSEA. The CDR3 spans 12 residues. Between the trimmed V and J ends, which lost 7 bases and 6 bases, there was a span of 14 bases. CDR3: CSGGGAVDTQYF. The CDR3 DNA reads TGCAGCGGGGGCGGAGCTGTGGATACGCAGTATTTT.

The chain links TRBV5-5 to TRBJ2-7; TRBD1 matches 8 bases. Germline assignment: CDR1 SGHKS and CDR2 YYEKEE (reference sequence). The CDR3 loop spans 15 amino acids. V gave up 0 bases and J gave up 3 bases; unmatched junction bases: 5. The CDR3 sequence is CASSLGGQDGYEQYF. The CDR3 bases are TGTGCCAGCAGCTTGGGGGGACAGGATGGCTACGAGCAGTACTTC.

The gene calls are TRBV7-2 and TRBJ2-5, with TRBD2 as a possible D gene (6 bases). The CDR3 has 15 amino acids. CDR1 is SGHTA and CDR2 is FQGNSA in the germline V gene. V lost 0 bases, J lost 7 bases, and 15 bases lay in between. CDR3 nucleotides: TGTGCCAGCAGCTTAGCGATGGTCGCTAGCGTGACCCAGTACTTC. It is translated as CASSLAMVASVTQYF.

The rearrangement joins TRBV18 to TRBJ2-3; tentatively, D is TRBD2 (5 bases). There are 14 residues in the CDR3. Trimming pared 2 bases from V and 6 bases from J, leaving 12 bases between. Germline assignment: CDR1 KGHSH and CDR2 LQKENI. In DNA, the CDR3 is TGTGCCAGCTCACCAATCCCACGCGGGGATACGCAGTATTTT. Protein sequence: CASSPIPRGDTQYF. Filled out from reference TRBV18 and TRBJ2-3, the complete variable domain reads NAGVMQNPRHLVRRRGQEARLRCSPMKGHSHVYWYRQLPEEGLKFMVYLQKENIIDESGMPKERFSAEFPKEGPSILRIQQVVRGDSAAYFCASSPIPRGDTQYFGPGTRLTVL.

The chain uses TRBV2 and TRBJ2-7; TRBD1 is a possible D gene (6 bases). CDR1 SNHLY and CDR2 FYNNEI come from the germline V gene. V lost 5 bases, J lost 3 bases, and 11 bases lay in between. The CDR3 covers 13 residues. The CDR3 here is CASSQDRLYEQYF. In DNA form, the CDR3 reads TGTGCCAGCAGTCAGGACAGACTCTACGAGCAGTACTTC.

The CDR3: CASSQDTSGITYNEQFF. The CDR3, as DNA: TGCGCCAGCAGCCAAGATACTAGCGGAATTACCTACAATGAGCAGTTCTTC. The chain joins TRBV4-1 to TRBJ2-1, with TRBD2 identical over 8 bases. The CDR3 contains 17 residues. Germline CDR1 MGHRA, CDR2 YSYEKL. V trimming: 0 bases; J trimming: 2 bases; junction bases outside the gene matches: 6.

The chain combines TRBV7-9 with TRBJ2-1; TRBD2 matches 10 bases. The CDR3 has 16 residues. The germline CDR1 and CDR2 sequences are SEHNR and FQNEAQ (reference sequence). V was pared by 5 bases and J by 4 bases, with 8 bases of the junction left unmatched. The CDR3 sequence: CASSPPSSGGYNEQFF. In nucleotides, the CDR3 is TGTGCCAGCAGCCCACCATCTAGCGGGGGATACAATGAGCAGTTCTTC.